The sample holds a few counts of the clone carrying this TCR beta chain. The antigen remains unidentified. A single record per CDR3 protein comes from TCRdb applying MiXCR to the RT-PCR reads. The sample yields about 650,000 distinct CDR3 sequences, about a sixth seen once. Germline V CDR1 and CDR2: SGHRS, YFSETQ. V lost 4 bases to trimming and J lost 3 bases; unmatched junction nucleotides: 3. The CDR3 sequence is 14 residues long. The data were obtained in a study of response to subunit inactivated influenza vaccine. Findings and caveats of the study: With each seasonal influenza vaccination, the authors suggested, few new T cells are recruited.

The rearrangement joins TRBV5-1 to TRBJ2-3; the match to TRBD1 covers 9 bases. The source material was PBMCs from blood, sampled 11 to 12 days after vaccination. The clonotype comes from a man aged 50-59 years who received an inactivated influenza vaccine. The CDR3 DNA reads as TGCGCCAGCAGCATACAGGGGGCAACAGATACGCAGTATTTT. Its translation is CASSIQGATDTQYF.